A single T cell receptor beta chain is shown here with its context. No antigen is known for it. Germline assignment: CDR1 DFQATT and CDR2 SNEGSKA (reference sequence). V was shortened by 3 bases and J by 11 bases, with 7 bases between the two germline ends. The CDR3 sequence is 9 residues long. The sample originates from a study of T cell responses to AZD1222 COVID-19 vaccine. Whole-study results and caveats: Repertoire sampling happened only post peak T cell response. Spike-specific TCR repertoires showed rising breadth and depth after two AZD1222 doses. Possibly, clonal diversity was underestimated; donors were largely white British and included more females. Among AZD1222 vaccinees, only six or seven were seropositive at baseline.

Data came from immunoSEQ multiplex PCR; TCRdb stores just in-frame clones and leaves some out. The sample contains some 180,000 clones, roughly 92% of which appear only once. The J gene is TRBJ1-2, the V gene TRBV20-1, with unresolved D. The source material was peripheral blood, sampled on day 0 of AZD1222 vaccination. The sequence derives from an adult in good health. CDR3 sequence reads: CSASKGYTF. The CDR3 nucleotides are TGCAGTGCTAGTAAGGGTTACACCTTC.